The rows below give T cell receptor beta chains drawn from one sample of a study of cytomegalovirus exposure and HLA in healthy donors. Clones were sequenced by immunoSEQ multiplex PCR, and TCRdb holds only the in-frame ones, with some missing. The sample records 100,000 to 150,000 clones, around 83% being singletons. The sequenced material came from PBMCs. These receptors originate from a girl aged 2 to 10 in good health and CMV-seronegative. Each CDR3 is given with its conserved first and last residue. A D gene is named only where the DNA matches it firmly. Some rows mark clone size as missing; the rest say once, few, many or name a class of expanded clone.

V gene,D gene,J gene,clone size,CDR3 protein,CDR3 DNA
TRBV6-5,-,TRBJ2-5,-,CASSYSVPSAQETQYF,TGTGCCAGCAGTTACTCGGTTCCTAGCGCCCAAGAGACCCAGTACTTC
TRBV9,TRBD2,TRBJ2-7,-,CASSPRLTTSAYEQYF,TGTGCCAGCAGCCCGCGACTGACGACTAGCGCCTACGAGCAGTACTTC
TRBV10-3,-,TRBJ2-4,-,CAISDSGTLPLHF,TGTGCCATCAGTGACTCCGGGACTCTCCCCTTACACTTC
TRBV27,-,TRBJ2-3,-,CASSELAGESTDTQYF,TGTGCCAGCAGTGAATTGGCAGGGGAGAGCACAGATACGCAGTATTTT
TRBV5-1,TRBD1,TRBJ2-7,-,CASSLAGTGPNEQYF,TGCGCCAGCAGCTTGGCCGGGACAGGGCCCAACGAGCAGTACTTC
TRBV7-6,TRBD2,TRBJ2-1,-,CASSLVAASGSSGGQFF,TGTGCCAGCAGCTTAGTCGCGGCTAGCGGGAGTAGTGGTGGGCAGTTCTTC
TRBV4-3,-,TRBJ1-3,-,CASSQDPEAGNTIYF,TGCGCCAGCAGCCAAGACCCAGAGGCGGGAAACACCATATATTTT
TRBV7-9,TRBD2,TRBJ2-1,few,CASSLRGSGRAAGQFF,TGTGCCAGCAGCTTGAGGGGTAGCGGGAGGGCCGCGGGGCAGTTCTTC
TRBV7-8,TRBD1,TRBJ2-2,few,CASSTRQGTGELFF,TGTGCCAGCAGCACTCGACAGGGGACCGGGGAGCTGTTTTTT
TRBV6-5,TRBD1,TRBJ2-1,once,CASGKGQGGKFF,TGTGCCAGCGGGAAGGGACAGGGAGGGAAGTTCTTC
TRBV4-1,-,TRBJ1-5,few,CASSPGQLLNQPQHF,TGCGCCAGCAGCCCAGGACAGCTCCTCAATCAGCCCCAGCATTTT
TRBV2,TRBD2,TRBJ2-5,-,CASSLLAGVGETQYF,TGTGCCAGCAGCTTACTAGCGGGGGTAGGAGAGACCCAGTACTTC
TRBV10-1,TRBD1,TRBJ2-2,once,CASSAGGAPPGELFF,TGCGCCAGCAGTGCAGGGGGCGCCCCCCCCGGGGAGCTGTTTTTT
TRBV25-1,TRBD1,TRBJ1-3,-,CASIDRDRGRTRGNTIYF,TGTGCCAGCATAGATAGGGACAGGGGGAGAACTCGTGGAAACACCATATATTTT
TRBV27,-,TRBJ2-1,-,CATTSVGGPGNEQFF,TGTGCCACAACTAGCGTCGGGGGGCCGGGGAATGAGCAGTTCTTC
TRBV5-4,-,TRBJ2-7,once,CASSGGTAASYEQYF,TGTGCCAGCAGCGGAGGGACAGCCGCCTCCTACGAGCAGTACTTC
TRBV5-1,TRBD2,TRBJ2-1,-,CASSLGTSGSNNEQFF,TGCGCCAGCAGCTTGGGGACTAGCGGGAGTAACAATGAGCAGTTCTTC
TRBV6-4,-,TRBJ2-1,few,CAAGGTELNEQFF,TGTGCCGCTGGGGGGACGGAGCTCAATGAGCAGTTCTTC
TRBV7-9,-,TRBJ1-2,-,CASSPKGGDYGYTF,TGTGCCAGCAGCCCCAAAGGGGGAGACTATGGCTACACCTTC
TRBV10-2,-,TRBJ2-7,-,CASSPGLEQYF,TGCGCCAGCAGCCCGGGTCTGGAGCAGTACTTC
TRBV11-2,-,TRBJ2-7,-,CASSFTGMTGEQYF,TGTGCCAGCAGCTTCACCGGGATGACGGGCGAGCAGTACTTC
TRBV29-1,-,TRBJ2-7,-,CSVESGVGYEQYF,TGCAGCGTTGAGTCAGGGGTGGGCTACGAGCAGTACTTC
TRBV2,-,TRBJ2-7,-,CASRASSYEQYF,TGTGCCAGCAGGGCCAGCTCCTACGAGCAGTACTTC
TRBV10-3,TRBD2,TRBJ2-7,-,CAISGGSSYEQYF,TGTGCCATTTCGGGCGGGAGCTCCTACGAGCAGTACTTC
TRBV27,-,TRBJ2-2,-,CASSRTVLFAGELFF,TGTGCCAGCAGTCGCACAGTTCTTTTCGCCGGGGAGCTGTTTTTT
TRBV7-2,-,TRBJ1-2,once,CASSSDRRYGYTF,TGTGCCAGCAGCTCCGACAGGCGATATGGCTACACCTTC
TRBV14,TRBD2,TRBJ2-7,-,CASSQDFSGRARSYEQYF,TGTGCCAGCAGCCAAGACTTTAGCGGGAGGGCCCGGTCCTACGAGCAGTACTTC
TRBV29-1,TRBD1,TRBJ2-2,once,CSGQGRLAGELFF,TGCAGCGGACAGGGGAGGCTGGCCGGGGAGCTGTTTTTT